The clone carrying this T cell receptor beta chain was counted between two and nine times. What it binds is not known. This sample stems from a study of T-cell memory formation after mild COVID-19. In the study overall: The study found TCR clusters largely donor specific.

Overall study results and limits: Some clones that responded were present in memory (sampled pre-infection), which suggests cross-reactive memory joined. Clones which contracted sat mainly in CM and EM if CD4+, and in EMRA if CD8+.

From germline, CDR1 is SGHDN and CDR2 FVKESK. The CDR3 covers 15 residues. With V trimmed by 1 base and J by 5 bases, 7 bases remained unmatched. TCRdb recomputed calls from the 5' RACE reads with MiXCR, one row per CDR3 protein. The sample shows 55,000 to 80,000 distinct CDR3 sequences, 9% to 9.5% of them seen only once. V gene TRBV14 combines with J gene TRBJ2-5, with TRBD2 matching 7 bases. The specimen sequenced was PBMCs or a T cell subset sorted from them (not recorded which). The TCR sequence derives from a man aged 18-30 years who had mild COVID-19 (a few samples of this study predate the infection). Cell type and time point are not known. CDR3 in DNA: TGTGCCAGCAGCCAAGTAGCGGGTGCCTTTGAGACCCAGTACTTC. Translating gives CASSQVAGAFETQYF. The complete variable domain, with remaining parts taken from reference TRBV14 and TRBJ2-5, reads EAGVTQFPSHSVIEKGQTVTLRCDPISGHDNLYWYRRVMGKEIKFLLHFVKESKQDESGMPNNRFLAERTGGTYSTLKVQPAELEDSGVYFCASSQVAGAFETQYFGPGTRLLVL.